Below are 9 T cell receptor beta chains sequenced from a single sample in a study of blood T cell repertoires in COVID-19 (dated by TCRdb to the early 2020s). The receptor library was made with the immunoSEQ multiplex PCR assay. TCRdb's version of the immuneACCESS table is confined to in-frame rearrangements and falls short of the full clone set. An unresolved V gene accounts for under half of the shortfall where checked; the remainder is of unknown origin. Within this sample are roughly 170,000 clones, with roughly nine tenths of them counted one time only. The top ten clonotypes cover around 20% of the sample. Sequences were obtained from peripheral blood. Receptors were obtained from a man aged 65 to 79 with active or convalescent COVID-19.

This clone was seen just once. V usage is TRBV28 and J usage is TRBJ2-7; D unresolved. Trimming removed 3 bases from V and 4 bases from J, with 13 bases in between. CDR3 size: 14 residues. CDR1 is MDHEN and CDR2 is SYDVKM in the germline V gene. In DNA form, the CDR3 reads TGTGCCAGCAGTTTTCGGCCGACACAATACGAGCAGTACTTC. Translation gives CASSFRPTQYEQYF.

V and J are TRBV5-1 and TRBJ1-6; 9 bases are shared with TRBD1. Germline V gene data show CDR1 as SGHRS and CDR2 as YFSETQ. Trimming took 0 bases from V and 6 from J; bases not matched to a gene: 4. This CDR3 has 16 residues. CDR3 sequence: CASSLGGTGSNSPLHF. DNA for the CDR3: TGCGCCAGCAGCTTGGGGGGGACAGGGTCTAATTCACCCCTCCACTTT.

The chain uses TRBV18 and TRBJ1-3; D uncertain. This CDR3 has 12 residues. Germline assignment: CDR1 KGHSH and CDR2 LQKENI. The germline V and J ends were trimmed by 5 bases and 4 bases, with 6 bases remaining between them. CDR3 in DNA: TGTGCCAGCTCAAGGAGCGGAAACACCATATATTTT. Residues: CASSRSGNTIYF.

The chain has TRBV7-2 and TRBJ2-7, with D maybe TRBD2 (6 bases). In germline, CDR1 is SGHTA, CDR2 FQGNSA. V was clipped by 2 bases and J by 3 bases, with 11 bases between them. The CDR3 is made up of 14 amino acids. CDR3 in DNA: TGTGCCAGCAGCTTATTCGCGGGGAACTACGAGCAGTACTTC. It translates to CASSLFAGNYEQYF. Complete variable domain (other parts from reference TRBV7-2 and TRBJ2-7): GAGVSQSPSNKVTEKGKDVELRCDPISGHTALYWYRQSLGQGLEFLIYFQGNSAPDKSGLPSDRFSAERTGGSVSTLTIQRTQQEDSAVYLCASSLFAGNYEQYFGPGTRLTVT.

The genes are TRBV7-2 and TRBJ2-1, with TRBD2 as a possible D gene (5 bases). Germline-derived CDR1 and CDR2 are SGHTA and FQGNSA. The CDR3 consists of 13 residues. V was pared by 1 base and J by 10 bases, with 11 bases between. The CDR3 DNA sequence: TGTGCCAGCAGCTTAGGAGGGCATAGGGAGCAGTTCTTC. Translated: CASSLGGHREQFF.

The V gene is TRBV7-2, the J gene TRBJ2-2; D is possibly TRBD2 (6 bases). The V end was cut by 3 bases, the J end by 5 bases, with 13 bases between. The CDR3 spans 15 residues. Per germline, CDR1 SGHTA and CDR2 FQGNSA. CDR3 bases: TGTGCCAGCAGCTTTCGGCGGGCGGGAACCGGGGAGCTGTTTTTT. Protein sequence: CASSFRRAGTGELFF.

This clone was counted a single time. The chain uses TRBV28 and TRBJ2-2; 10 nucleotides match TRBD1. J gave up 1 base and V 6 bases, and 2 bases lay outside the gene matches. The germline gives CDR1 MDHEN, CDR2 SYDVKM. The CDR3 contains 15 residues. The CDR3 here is CASRGQGRNTGELFF. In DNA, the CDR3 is TGTGCCAGCAGGGGACAGGGGAGGAACACCGGGGAGCTGTTTTTT.

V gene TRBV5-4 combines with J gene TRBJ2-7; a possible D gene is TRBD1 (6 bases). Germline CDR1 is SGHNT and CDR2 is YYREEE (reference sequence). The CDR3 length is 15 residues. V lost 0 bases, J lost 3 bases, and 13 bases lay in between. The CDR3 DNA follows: TGTGCCAGCAGCTTGGTTGGACAGCCTAACTACGAGCAGTACTTC. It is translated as CASSLVGQPNYEQYF.

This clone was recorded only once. The CDR3 DNA follows: TGTGCCAGCAGTGAAGCGAGGGGACGGAGGGGACGGAACACTGAAGCTTTCTTT. Protein sequence: CASSEARGRRGRNTEAFF. This chain links TRBV6-1 with TRBJ1-1; D possibly corresponds to TRBD1 (5 bases). V gave up 0 bases and J gave up 1 base, with 18 bases separating them. CDR1 is MNHNS and CDR2 is SASEGT in the germline V gene. This CDR3 spans 18 amino acids.